This T cell receptor beta chain was identified during a study of T cell responses to AZD1222 COVID-19 vaccine. General study results and limits: Of spike-specific TCRs, nearly half reportedly target regions left unmutated in variants. No repertoire was sampled before or during the peak T cell response, only after it. The number of AZD1222 recipients seropositive at baseline was only five or six. Donors were mostly white British, more females; clonal diversity possibly underestimated.

The germline CDR1 and CDR2 sequences are SGHNT and YYREEE (reference sequence). The CDR3 runs 15 residues. V was pared by 5 bases and J by 10 bases, with 19 bases between. TCRdb's copy holds only in-frame clones and misses some; the assay was immunoSEQ multiplex PCR. The sample comprises more than 100,000 clones, nearly 95% of which are singletons, and 5.4% rests with the top ten. Comments on this clone: Its antigen remains unknown.

The source material was peripheral blood, sampled on day 0 of AZD1222 vaccination. The sequence was obtained from an adult in good health. The chain links TRBV5-4 to TRBJ1-6; TRBD1 is a possible D gene (5 bases). CDR3 sequence: CASRVLGTGESPLHF. CDR3 in DNA: TGTGCCAGCAGGGTACTCGGGACCGGGGAGTCACCCCTCCACTTT.